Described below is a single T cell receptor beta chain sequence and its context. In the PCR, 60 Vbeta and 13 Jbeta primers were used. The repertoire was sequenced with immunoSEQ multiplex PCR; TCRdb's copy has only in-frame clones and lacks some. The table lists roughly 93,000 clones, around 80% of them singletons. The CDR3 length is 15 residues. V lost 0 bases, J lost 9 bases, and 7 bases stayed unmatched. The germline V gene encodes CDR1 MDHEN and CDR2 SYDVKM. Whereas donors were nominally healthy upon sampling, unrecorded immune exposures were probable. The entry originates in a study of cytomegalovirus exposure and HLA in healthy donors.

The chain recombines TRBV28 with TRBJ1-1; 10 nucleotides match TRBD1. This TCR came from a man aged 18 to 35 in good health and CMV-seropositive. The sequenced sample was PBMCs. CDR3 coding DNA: TGTGCCAGCAGTTTATGGACAGGGGGCCGACTTCAAGCTTTCTTT. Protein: CASSLWTGGRLQAFF.